The 14 T cell receptor beta chains in this list originate from one sample, sequenced in a study of T-cell memory formation after mild COVID-19. TCRdb called the 5' RACE reads again in MiXCR, with one record for every CDR3 protein. The sample has about 140,000 distinct CDR3 sequences; under 7% are singletons. Sequenced sample: PBMCs or a T cell subset sorted from them (not recorded which). All receptors come from an adult woman who had mild COVID-19 (a few samples of this study predate the infection). Cell type and time point are not known.

V usage is TRBV12-3 or TRBV12-4 and J usage is TRBJ1-5, with 7 bases that match TRBD1. The CDR3 extends over 17 amino acids. Germline trimming cut 1 base from V and 3 bases from J; bases unmatched to any gene: 9. DNA of the CDR3: TGTGCCAGCAGTTTAGAAGGGGGCGGCAGGTTCAATCAGCCCCAGCATTTT. Translation: CASSLEGGGRFNQPQHF.

V and J are TRBV9 and TRBJ2-1; 8 nucleotides line up with TRBD2. The CDR3 is 15 amino acids. V was pared by 3 bases and J by 10 bases, with 12 bases of the junction left unmatched. Germline V CDR1 and CDR2: SGDLS, YYNGEE. This CDR3 is CASSECTGGPCEQFF. Here the CDR3 DNA reads TGTGCCAGCAGCGAATGTACGGGGGGGCCTTGCGAGCAGTTCTTC. The full variable domain, with the rest looked up from reference TRBV9 and TRBJ2-1, is DSGVTQTPKHLITATGQRVTLRCSPRSGDLSVYWYQQSLDQGLQFLIQYYNGEERAKGNILERFSAQQFPDLHSELNLSSLELGDSALYFCASSECTGGPCEQFFGPGTRLTVL.

In this sample, this clonotype turned up many times. The CDR3 here is CASSSDRGQNEQFF. For the CDR3, the DNA is TGCGCCAGCAGCTCGGACAGGGGGCAGAATGAGCAGTTCTTC. The J gene is TRBJ2-1, the V gene TRBV5-1, with 11 bases that match TRBD1. The germline V gene has CDR1 SGHRS and CDR2 YFSETQ. The CDR3 runs to 14 residues. Trimming took 3 bases from V and 7 from J; bases not matched to a gene: 3.

This clonotype has a handful of counts. The V call is TRBV6-5, the J call TRBJ2-7, with 10 bases that match TRBD1. Trimming took 5 bases from V and 5 from J; bases not matched to a gene: 9. Looked up from germline, CDR1 is MNHEY and CDR2 is SVGAGI. This CDR3 contains 15 residues. In DNA form, the CDR3 reads TGTGCCAGCAGTCTCCTAGGACAGGGGGTAAACGAGCAGTACTTC. Protein: CASSLLGQGVNEQYF.

As concerns this clonotype: Being one base from a much bigger clone, this may be a read error. J is TRBJ2-5 and V is TRBV12-3 or TRBV12-4, with 10 bases fitting TRBD1. CDR3 length: 13 residues. CDR3 protein: CSSSDRGRETQYF. The CDR3 DNA is TGTTCCAGCAGTGACAGGGGGCGGGAGACCCAGTACTTC.

J is TRBJ2-5 and V is TRBV10-3; D uncertain. Per the germline V gene, CDR1 is ENHRY and CDR2 is SYGVKD. CDR3 length: 13 amino acids. Trimming removed 5 bases at V and 3 bases at J, with 10 bases between. The CDR3 sequence is CAISSGSEETQYF. DNA of the CDR3: TGTGCCATCAGTTCGGGCAGTGAAGAGACCCAGTACTTC.

This clonotype was counted a few times. This sequence joins TRBV5-1 and TRBJ1-3, with a weak D call TRBD1 (6 bases). Germline V lookup: CDR1 SGHRS, CDR2 YFSETQ. V was clipped by 4 bases and J by 0 bases, with 23 bases between them. The CDR3 sequence is 19 residues long. The CDR3 protein is CASSATRDTLPSSGNTIYF. In DNA form, the CDR3 reads TGCGCCAGCAGCGCCACTCGGGACACCCTTCCTTCCTCTGGAAACACCATATATTTT. The complete variable domain, with remaining parts taken from reference TRBV5-1 and TRBJ1-3, reads KAGVTQTPRYLIKTRGQQVTLSCSPISGHRSVSWYQQTPGQGLQFLFEYFSETQRNKGNFPGRFSGRQFSNSRSEMNVSTLELGDSALYLCASSATRDTLPSSGNTIYFGEGSWLTVV.

This clonotype has just a few counts. CDR3 nucleotides: TGTGCCTGGAATAGCGGGCGACACACCGGGGAGCTGTTTTTT. Translating it yields CAWNSGRHTGELFF. The chain employs TRBV30 and TRBJ2-2, with 7 bases identical to TRBD2. This CDR3 has 14 residues. Trimming removed 4 bases from V and 3 bases from J; junction bases left unmatched: 5. Germline V gives CDR1 GTSNPN, CDR2 SVGIG (reference sequence).

V is TRBV7-2 and J is TRBJ2-3, with TRBD2 matching 10 bases. This CDR3 spans 16 amino acids. V lost 6 bases, J lost 8 bases, and 14 bases stayed unmatched. The germline gives CDR1 SGHTA, CDR2 FQGNSA. The CDR3 loop reads CASSPKSQAGGGTQYF. The CDR3 DNA follows: TGTGCCAGCAGTCCCAAAAGTCAAGCGGGAGGGGGTACGCAGTATTTT.

This clonotype was picked up a small number of times. The chain carries TRBV24-1 and TRBJ2-1, with a possible D match to TRBD1 (6 bases). Trimming took 4 bases from V and 3 from J, leaving 18 bases between them. There are 17 residues in the CDR3. Germline CDR1 is KGHDR and CDR2 is SFDVKD. The CDR3 here is CATSDPSTGLHYNEQFF. The CDR3 DNA follows: TGTGCCACCAGTGACCCGTCGACAGGCCTTCACTACAATGAGCAGTTCTTC.

The chain carries TRBV24-1 and TRBJ2-3; 11 bases agree with TRBD1. The CDR3 length is 16 residues. In germline, CDR1 is KGHDR, CDR2 SFDVKD. The J segment lost 5 bases and the V segment lost 4 bases, leaving 7 bases of the junction unmatched. CDR3 protein: CATSDYGQGAKDTQYF. In nucleotides, the CDR3 is TGTGCCACCAGTGACTACGGACAGGGGGCTAAAGATACGCAGTATTTT.

This chain joins TRBV6-2 or TRBV6-3 and TRBJ1-2, with a possible D match to TRBD1 (5 bases). The CDR3 loop spans 15 amino acids. Deletions cut 4 bases from V and 5 bases from J, with 17 bases between. The germline CDR1 and CDR2 sequences are MNHEY and SVGEGT. The DNA of the CDR3 is TGTGCCAGCAGTTCCCGGGACGGGGAACCTTATGGCTACACCTTC. Encoded protein: CASSSRDGEPYGYTF.

In its sample, this clonotype was seen a few times. The chain employs TRBV5-1 and TRBJ2-5; 8 bases agree with TRBD2. With V trimmed by 1 base and J by 0 bases, 11 bases remained unmatched. Germline values: CDR1 SGHRS, CDR2 YFSETQ. The CDR3 covers 18 residues. The CDR3 bases are TGCGCCAGCAGCTTGTTCTATCGGCGGGGGGCTAACCAAGAGACCCAGTACTTC. Residues: CASSLFYRRGANQETQYF.

At least ten counts were recorded for this clonotype. J is TRBJ2-1 and V is TRBV20-1; the D call may be TRBD1 or TRBD2 (5 bases each). Germline-derived CDR1 and CDR2 are DFQATT and SNEGSKA (reference sequence). The CDR3 contains 15 residues. The germline V and J ends were trimmed by 4 bases and 7 bases, with 20 bases remaining between them. CDR3: CSAISPRSGRNEQFF. In nucleotides, the CDR3 is TGCAGTGCTATTTCCCCACGCTCGGGGCGGAATGAGCAGTTCTTC.